Presented here are 11 T cell receptor beta chains from one specimen sequenced in a study of T cells after yellow fever vaccination. TCRdb passed the 5' RACE reads through MiXCR, listing each CDR3 protein once. The sample has some 670,000 distinct CDR3 sequences; roughly an eighth are singletons. This material consisted of PBMCs, taken on the day of the yellow fever booster vaccination. The receptors originated from a man aged 25 to 40 who received the YFV17D yellow fever vaccine.

The rearrangement joins TRBV28 to TRBJ2-7; TRBD1 is a possible D gene (6 bases). The CDR3 is 13 residues long. Germline V CDR1 and CDR2: MDHEN, SYDVKM. Trimming removed 6 bases at V and 2 bases at J, with 11 bases between. The CDR3 spells CASRLTGTYEQYF. For the CDR3, the DNA is TGTGCCAGCAGATTAACAGGGACCTACGAGCAGTACTTC.

This clonotype was detected only a few times. The rearrangement joins TRBV12-3 or TRBV12-4 to TRBJ2-7, with 11 bases fitting TRBD2. V lost 6 bases, J lost 5 bases, and 9 bases stayed unmatched. The CDR3 sequence is 15 residues long. The CDR3, as DNA: TGTGCCAGCAGCGTAGCGGGAGGGCGGTCGGACGAGCAGTACTTC. Protein sequence: CASSVAGGRSDEQYF.

This clonotype was picked up a small number of times. The genes are TRBV6-2 or TRBV6-3 and TRBJ2-3; perhaps TRBD2 as D (5 bases). CDR3 length equals 15 residues. Germline V gene lookup returns CDR1 MNHEY and CDR2 SVGEGT. V was pared by 0 bases and J by 9 bases, with 16 bases between. The CDR3 sequence is CASSYSLMRAGTQYF. CDR3 in DNA: TGTGCCAGCAGTTACTCATTAATGCGGGCTGGAACGCAGTATTTT.

The gene calls are TRBV20-1 and TRBJ2-3; TRBD1 agrees at 9 bases. J lost 3 bases, V lost 6 bases, and 10 bases had no gene match. From germline, CDR1 is DFQATT and CDR2 SNEGSKA (reference sequence). This CDR3 has 15 amino acids. CDR3 residues: CSAQYRGLVTDTQYF. DNA for the CDR3: TGCAGTGCGCAATACAGGGGGCTGGTGACAGATACGCAGTATTTT.

The chain recombines TRBV7-8 with TRBJ2-1; 8 positions agree with TRBD2. The V gene's germline CDR1 is SGHVS and CDR2 FQNEAQ. This CDR3 contains 17 residues. The ends lost 5 bases at V and 7 bases at J; junction bases unmatched: 16. CDR3: CASSQTSLVAGKNEQFF. In DNA, the CDR3 is TGTGCCAGCAGCCAAACTTCGCTGGTAGCGGGAAAGAATGAGCAGTTCTTC.

The chain links TRBV6-2 or TRBV6-3 to TRBJ2-1; TRBD2 matches 7 bases. V shed 5 bases and J 7 bases; nucleotides not matched to a gene: 11. CDR1 MNHEY and CDR2 SVGEGT come from the germline V gene. This CDR3 is built from 15 residues. The CDR3 loop reads CASSARGSPGNEQFF. As DNA, the CDR3 is TGTGCCAGCAGTGCCCGCGGGAGCCCAGGGAATGAGCAGTTCTTC.

V and J are TRBV21-1 and TRBJ1-6; TRBD1 was called by the table and not checked on the DNA. TRBV21-1 is tagged as a pseudogene. The CDR3 runs 18 residues. CDR3 DNA sequence: TGTGCCAGCAGCCCCCAAACCCCGCCAGGGGGTGATAATTCACCCCTCCACTTT. Amino acid sequence: CASSPQTPPGGDNSPLHF.

Only a few counts were recorded for this clonotype. The chain uses TRBV4-3 and TRBJ2-7; D is ambiguous. Germline values: CDR1 LGHNA, CDR2 YSLEER. The CDR3 contains 15 residues. The V and J ends lost 1 base and 0 bases respectively, with 10 bases between them. CDR3: CASSQVNAPSYEQYF. The DNA for the CDR3 is TGCGCCAGCAGCCAAGTTAACGCGCCCTCCTACGAGCAGTACTTC.

In its sample, this clonotype was seen many times. This chain links TRBV29-1 with TRBJ2-4; D unclear. The CDR3 runs 13 residues. V lost 8 bases and J lost 3, with 14 bases in between. CDR1 SQVTM and CDR2 ANQGSEA come from the germline V gene. CDR3 sequence reads: CSTLTSSKNIQYF. Here the CDR3 DNA reads TGCAGCACTCTGACCAGCAGCAAAAACATTCAGTACTTC.

A few counts support this clonotype. The rearrangement uses TRBV5-6 and TRBJ2-7, with D unclear. Deletions cut 6 bases from V and 2 bases from J, with 9 bases between. Germline CDR1 SGHDT, CDR2 YYEEEE. The CDR3 is made up of 12 amino acids. The CDR3 loop is CASTRRTYEQYF. DNA of the CDR3: TGTGCCAGCACTCGCCGCACCTACGAGCAGTACTTC.

This clonotype showed up many times. The chain couples TRBV3-1 to TRBJ2-2; perhaps TRBD2 as D (6 bases). In germline, CDR1 is LGHDT, CDR2 YNNKEL (reference sequence). Trimming left V 4 bases short and J 7 bases short, with 22 bases between. CDR3 length: 17 residues. Here the CDR3 DNA reads TGTGCCAGCAGCCGGAGTGGAAGCGGAGGGCCGATCGGGGAGCTGTTTTTT. It yields the protein CASSRSGSGGPIGELFF.